These T cell receptor beta chains were read from a single sample in a study of PD-1 blockade in classical Hodgkin lymphoma. Assay used: immunoSEQ multiplex PCR; TCRdb lists only in-frame clones, some missing. This sample has roughly 21,000 clones; roughly 89% occur once, and the top ten carry about 6.8%. Sequenced: CD8+ T cells from blood. These TCRs come from a human donor with classical Hodgkin lymphoma. Each CDR3 is given with its conserved first and last residue. D genes are given only for firm matches. Clone sizes are given selectively: once, few, many, or a class where the clone is expanded.

DNA,CDR3,J,D,V,size
TGTGCCAGCAGCTTAGCGCCGAACGTCGAGCAGTACTTC,CASSLAPNVEQYF,TRBJ2-7,-,TRBV7-6,-
TGTGCCAGCAGCTTGACGTCTGGAAACACCATATATTTT,CASSLTSGNTIYF,TRBJ1-3,-,TRBV7-9,-
TGTGCCAGCAGCCCCCCCCCAAGCTACGAGCAGTACTTC,CASSPPPSYEQYF,TRBJ2-7,-,TRBV11-2,-
TGTGCCACCAGCAGAGAAAACAGGGGTGAGCAGTTCTTC,CATSRENRGEQFF,TRBJ2-1,TRBD1,TRBV15,once
TGTGCCAGCAGTGAAGAGGGACAGCGGAACACTGAAGCTTTCTTT,CASSEEGQRNTEAFF,TRBJ1-1,TRBD1,TRBV6-4,-
TGCAGCGTCGGGACTGTCCAAGAGACCCAGTACTTC,CSVGTVQETQYF,TRBJ2-5,-,TRBV29-1,-
TGTGCCAGTAGTACCTCTCATCAAGGGAGGAATGGCTACACCTTC,CASSTSHQGRNGYTF,TRBJ1-2,-,TRBV19,-
TGTGCCAGCAGCTTCAAGCTACATGGCTACACCTTC,CASSFKLHGYTF,TRBJ1-2,-,TRBV7-9,few
TGTGCCAGCAGTTACTCGATCCAGGGGCTCTATGGCTACACCTTC,CASSYSIQGLYGYTF,TRBJ1-2,-,TRBV6-6,-
TGTGCCAGCAACCACGGGACTCCAGATACGCAGTATTTT,CASNHGTPDTQYF,TRBJ2-3,-,TRBV6-6,-
TGCAGCGCCCTCGTCTTAAACTATGGCTACACCTTC,CSALVLNYGYTF,TRBJ1-2,-,TRBV29-1,-
TGTGCCAGCAGCTCTCAGACAGGGTACAATGAGCAGTTCTTC,CASSSQTGYNEQFF,TRBJ2-1,TRBD1,TRBV7-9,once
TGTGCCAGCAGCTTAGCACCGCGCCCCGGGGAGCTGTTTTTT,CASSLAPRPGELFF,TRBJ2-2,-,TRBV11-3,-
TGTGCCAGCAGTGATTTTGGCAGGGACAGACAAGAGACCCAGTACTTC,CASSDFGRDRQETQYF,TRBJ2-5,TRBD1,TRBV2,once
TGTGCCAGCAGTCCTATAGACAGGGAAGTATGGTACGAGCAGTACTTC,CASSPIDREVWYEQYF,TRBJ2-7,TRBD1,TRBV6-6,once
TGTGCCAGCACCTTGGGGACAGCTGGAAACACCATATATTTT,CASTLGTAGNTIYF,TRBJ1-3,TRBD1,TRBV27,-
TGTGCCAGCAGTCTCCGAGGGGCGGGAGCTTCGAGCAATGAGCAGTTCTTC,CASSLRGAGASSNEQFF,TRBJ2-1,TRBD2,TRBV27,-
TGTGCCAGCAGTTTATCGTGGCAGGGGAATGAGCAGTTCTTC,CASSLSWQGNEQFF,TRBJ2-1,-,TRBV27,-
TGTGCCAGCAGTTACTCGATCCAGGGGCTCTATGGCTACACCTTC,CASSYSIQGLYGYTF,TRBJ1-2,-,TRBV6-5,-
TGCGCCAGCAGCTTGGCCGTGGACAGGGGGGGAGAGACCCAGTACTTC,CASSLAVDRGGETQYF,TRBJ2-5,TRBD1,TRBV5-1,-
TGTGCCAGCAGCGGGACAGGGGCTCCGAACTATGGCTACACCTTC,CASSGTGAPNYGYTF,TRBJ1-2,TRBD1,TRBV9,-
TGTGCCGGAGAGTACTCCTCTGGAAACACCATATATTTT,CAGEYSSGNTIYF,TRBJ1-3,-,TRBV30,-
TGCGCCAGCAGTGAGTCGAGGGCAGGGGAAACCGAGCAGTACTTC,CASSESRAGETEQYF,TRBJ2-7,-,TRBV10-2,-
TGCGCCAGCAGCCAAGGGGCTGGAGGGGCACCCCTCCACTTT,CASSQGAGGAPLHF,TRBJ1-6,-,TRBV4-3,-
TGTGCCAGCAGCCAGACAGGGCCCACTGAAGCTTTCTTT,CASSQTGPTEAFF,TRBJ1-1,TRBD1,TRBV11-2,-
TGTGCCAGCTCACCGGGAACGGAAAACATTCAGTACTTC,CASSPGTENIQYF,TRBJ2-4,-,TRBV18,-
TGTGCCCAGGGACAGGGGATTGGAAACATTCAGTACTTC,CAQGQGIGNIQYF,TRBJ2-4,TRBD1,TRBV5-6,-
TGTGCCAGCAGCCAGTTGCCGGAGACTGAAGCTTTCTTT,CASSQLPETEAFF,TRBJ1-1,-,TRBV14,-
TGTGCCAGTAGTAGATACGGCTCCGCGAACACCGGGGAGCTGTTTTTT,CASSRYGSANTGELFF,TRBJ2-2,-,TRBV19,-
TGTGCCAGCAGTTTAGTGAATGACGAACAGTACTTC,CASSLVNDEQYF,TRBJ2-7,-,TRBV28,-
TGTGCCAGTAGTTCAGAGGGGGCCCGGCGTCGTAACTATGGCTACACCTTC,CASSSEGARRRNYGYTF,TRBJ1-2,TRBD1,TRBV19,-
TGTGCCAGCAGGCCAGGGGGGGACACTGAAGCTTTCTTT,CASRPGGDTEAFF,TRBJ1-1,TRBD1,TRBV6-6,once
TGTGCCAGCAGTGAATACGCGGGAGGAGGGTTAAATGAGCAGTTCTTC,CASSEYAGGGLNEQFF,TRBJ2-1,TRBD2,TRBV25-1,-
TGCGCCAGCAGCCCAAGAGATGATGAGCAGTTCTTC,CASSPRDDEQFF,TRBJ2-1,-,TRBV5-1,-
TGTGCCAGCAGCTTAGAACGGCTGAACACTGAAGCTTTCTTT,CASSLERLNTEAFF,TRBJ1-1,-,TRBV7-2,-
TGTGCCAGCAGTCAAGGTAGTCCCGGCTACACCTTC,CASSQGSPGYTF,TRBJ1-2,-,TRBV6-5,-
TGTGCCACCACGTCATTTGGACAGGGGGAGTATCAGCCCCAGCATTTT,CATTSFGQGEYQPQHF,TRBJ1-5,TRBD1,TRBV15,-
TGTGCCATCAGTGAGCCCGAGCTAGCAACATACTACGAGCAGTACTTC,CAISEPELATYYEQYF,TRBJ2-7,-,TRBV10-3,-
TGTGCCAGCGTCGGGGGGTTTAAGACTGAAGCTTTCTTT,CASVGGFKTEAFF,TRBJ1-1,-,TRBV7-9,once
TGTGCCAGCAGTGGACTAGCGGGAGAGACCGGGGAGCTGTTTTTT,CASSGLAGETGELFF,TRBJ2-2,TRBD2,TRBV6-1,-
TGCAGCGTTGAAGGTGGGGACATAGGGCGCGGTTCCGCAGGCTACACCTTC,CSVEGGDIGRGSAGYTF,TRBJ1-2,-,TRBV29-1,-
TGTGCCAGCAGTCCTAGCGGGGGGGCCACAGATACGCAGTATTTT,CASSPSGGATDTQYF,TRBJ2-3,TRBD2,TRBV6-5,-
TGCGCCAGCAGCCCTGAATGGGGGACAACCCAAGAGACCCAGTACTTC,CASSPEWGTTQETQYF,TRBJ2-5,-,TRBV4-1,-